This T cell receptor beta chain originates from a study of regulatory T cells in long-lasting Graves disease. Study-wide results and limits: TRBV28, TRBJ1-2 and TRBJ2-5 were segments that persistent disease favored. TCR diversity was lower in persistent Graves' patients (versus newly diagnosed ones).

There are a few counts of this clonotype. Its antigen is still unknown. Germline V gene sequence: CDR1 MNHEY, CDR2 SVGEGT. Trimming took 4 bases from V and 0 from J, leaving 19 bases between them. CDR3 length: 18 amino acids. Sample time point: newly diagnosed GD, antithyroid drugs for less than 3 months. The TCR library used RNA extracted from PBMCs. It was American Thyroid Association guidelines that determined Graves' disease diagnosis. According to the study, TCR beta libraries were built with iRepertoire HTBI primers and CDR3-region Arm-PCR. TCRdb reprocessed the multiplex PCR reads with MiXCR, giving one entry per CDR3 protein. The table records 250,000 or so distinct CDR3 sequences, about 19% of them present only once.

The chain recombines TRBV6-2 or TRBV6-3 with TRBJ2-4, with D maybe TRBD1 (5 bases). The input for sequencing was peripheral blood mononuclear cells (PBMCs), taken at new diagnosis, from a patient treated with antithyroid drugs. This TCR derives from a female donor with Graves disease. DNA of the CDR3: TGTGCCAGCAGTTCCCGGACGAGGCAAGGGGTAGCCAAAAACATTCAGTACTTC. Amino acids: CASSSRTRQGVAKNIQYF.